The rows below give T cell receptor beta chains drawn from one sample of a study of CD8 T cells in ankylosing spondylitis. TCRdb called the 5' RACE reads again in MiXCR, with one record for every CDR3 protein. The table includes 750,000 to 850,000 distinct CDR3 sequences, about 10% detected once. The sample consisted of blood, either unsorted or a sorted T cell fraction (not recorded which). The receptors were sampled from a male donor with ankylosing spondylitis. Both conserved end residues are part of each CDR3. Each record gives: V gene, CDR3 length, clone size, CDR3 protein. For some rows the clone size is stated as once, few or many, or as a class when expanded; others skip it.

>TRBV9|15|many
CASSVDPGKPGEQYF
>TRBV5-1|15|few
CASSFGDREHTEAFF
>TRBV20-1|12|NA
CSATDTAYEQYF
>TRBV6-5|17|NA
CASSYGYPGQGNMVQYF
>TRBV6-5|13|NA
CASSSPGAGEQYF
>TRBV20-1|14|few
CSARWTSGAYEQYF
>TRBV4-2|16|few
CASSQIAQISSYEQYF
>TRBV4-2|16|many
CASSQVASGPYNEQFF
>TRBV5-1|14|NA
CASSPGARPYEQYF
>TRBV18|16|few
CASSLGLVANTGELFF
>TRBV29-1|12|many
CSAGRDVYEQYF
>TRBV11-1|21|NA
CASSSKTRGLAGVRLYNEQFF
>TRBV6-2/TRBV6-3|13|NA
CASRITGSPGYTF
>TRBV5-1|15|NA
CASSFVGTGGDEQYF
>TRBV18|15|NA
CASSPQAGGADTQYF
>TRBV5-1|16|few
CASSIRAGDITGELFF
>TRBV28|13|few
CASSFGWTETQYF
>TRBV20-1|12|many
CSAFPRPYEQYF
>TRBV12-3/TRBV12-4|16|few
CASSLPSGGFADTQYF
>TRBV15|16|NA
CATSRALGIGTYEQYF
>TRBV20-1|14|many
CSAREGQGGRGYTF
>TRBV4-3|18|NA
CASSQDNTASGPTYEQYF
>TRBV7-9|15|many
CASSLSRGMNTEAFF
>TRBV7-2|15|few
CASSSLGGKSYEQYF
>TRBV10-3|16|many
CAISESKGAAYTEAFF
>TRBV5-6|13|NA
CASSNGRLHEQYF
>TRBV7-2|13|many
CASSSSGLAEAFF
>TRBV4-3|17|few
CASSQGVGYSSYNEQFF
>TRBV7-2|14|few
CASAPGLSVSPLHF
>TRBV6-1|14|NA
CASSILPDGEKLFF
>TRBV6-2/TRBV6-3|12|few
CASSNTVHEQYF
>TRBV7-8|14|few
CASSLQLRVHGYTF
>TRBV24-1|15|NA
CATSEGGIRNEKLFF
>TRBV20-1|17|many
CSARAFLRQAGRYGYTF
>TRBV7-2|15|many
CASSSQWGMGETQYF
>TRBV7-9|13|many
CASSRDQNTEAFF
>TRBV7-2|14|many
CASSLNRANYEQYF
>TRBV6-1|15|NA
CASSISGTGSYEQYF
>TRBV29-1|11|many
CSARNLDEQYF
>TRBV20-1|11|few
CSARSGSPLHF
>TRBV5-1|14|few
CASSPGTRASPLHF
>TRBV12-3/TRBV12-4|15|many
CASSTPPHRGSEAFF
>TRBV20-1|15|many
CSAPRTSGSYNEQFF
>TRBV5-1|18|few
CASSPFTGVFALSYEQYF
>TRBV2|13|NA
CASESGSNQPQHF
>TRBV20-1|13|few
CSAYRGRTSPLHF